This T cell receptor beta chain was captured by sequencing in a study of T cell repertoires in cytomegalovirus infection. The overall study: Recently identified HLA-C-restricted CMV epitopes were among the peptides used. Signatures in public TCR beta sequences pointed to both CMV infection and matching HLA type.

TCRdb re-analysed the reads in MiXCR, keeping a single row per CDR3 protein. Of 450,000 to 650,000 distinct CDR3 sequences in the sample, 40% were seen once. As regards this clonotype: Its antigen is unknown.

Findings and limits, study-wide: HLA-C-restricted TCR beta clonotypes specific for CMV led the ex vivo response. Public TCR beta family frequency separated CMV-and-HLA carriers, including in an independent cohort.

After removal of 5 bases from V and 4 bases from J, the junction contained 11 bases not matched to a gene. This CDR3 has 16 amino acids. Germline CDR1 reads DFQATT; CDR2 reads SNEGSKA (reference sequence). This TCR was sampled from a human donor in good health (CMV status not recorded). Some clones in this sample may be carry-over from other donors' samples. The J gene is TRBJ2-3, the V gene TRBV20-1; 11 positions agree with TRBD2. Sequenced here: cultured PBMCs, sampled from culture after CMV antigen stimulation. CDR3 in amino acids: CSARWDSGGASDTQYF. CDR3 DNA sequence: TGCAGTGCTCGGTGGGATAGCGGGGGGGCATCAGATACGCAGTATTTT.